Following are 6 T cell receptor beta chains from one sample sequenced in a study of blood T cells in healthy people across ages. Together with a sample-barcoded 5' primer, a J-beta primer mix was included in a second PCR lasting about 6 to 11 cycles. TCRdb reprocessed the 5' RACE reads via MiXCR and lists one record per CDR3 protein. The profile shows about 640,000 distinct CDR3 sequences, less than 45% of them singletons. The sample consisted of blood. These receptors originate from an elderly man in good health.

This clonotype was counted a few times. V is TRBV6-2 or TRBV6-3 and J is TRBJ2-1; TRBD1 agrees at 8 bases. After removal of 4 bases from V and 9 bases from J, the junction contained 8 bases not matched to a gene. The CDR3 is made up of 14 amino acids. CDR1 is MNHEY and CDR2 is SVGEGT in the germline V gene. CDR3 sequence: CASSSGTGRTEQFF. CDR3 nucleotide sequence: TGTGCCAGCAGTTCCGGGACAGGAAGGACTGAGCAGTTCTTC.

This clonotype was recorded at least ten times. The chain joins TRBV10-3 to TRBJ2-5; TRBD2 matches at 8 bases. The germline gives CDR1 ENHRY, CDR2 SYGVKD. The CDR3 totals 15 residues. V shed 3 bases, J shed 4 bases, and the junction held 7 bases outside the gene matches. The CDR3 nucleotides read TGTGCCATCAGTGAAACTAGCGGAGCCCCAGAGACCCAGTACTTC. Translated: CAISETSGAPETQYF.

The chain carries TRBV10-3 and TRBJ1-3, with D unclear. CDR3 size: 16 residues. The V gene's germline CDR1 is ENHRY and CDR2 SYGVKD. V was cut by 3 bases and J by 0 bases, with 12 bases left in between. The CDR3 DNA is TGTGCCATCAGTGACCCGGGCAGCAGCTCTGGAAACACCATATATTTT. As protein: CAISDPGSSSGNTIYF.

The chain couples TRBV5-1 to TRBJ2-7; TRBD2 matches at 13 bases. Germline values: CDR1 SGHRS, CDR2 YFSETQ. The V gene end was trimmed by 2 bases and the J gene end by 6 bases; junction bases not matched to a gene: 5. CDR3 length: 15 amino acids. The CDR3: CASSFTSGRAGEQYF. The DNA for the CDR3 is TGCGCCAGCAGCTTTACTAGCGGGAGGGCGGGCGAGCAGTACTTC.

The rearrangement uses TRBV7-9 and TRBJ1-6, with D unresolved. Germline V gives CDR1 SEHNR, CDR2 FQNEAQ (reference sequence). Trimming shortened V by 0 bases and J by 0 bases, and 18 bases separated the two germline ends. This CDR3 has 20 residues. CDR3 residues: CASSLAVMAPSDSYNSPLHF. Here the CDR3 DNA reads TGTGCCAGCAGCTTAGCGGTGATGGCCCCGAGTGACTCCTATAATTCACCCCTCCACTTT.

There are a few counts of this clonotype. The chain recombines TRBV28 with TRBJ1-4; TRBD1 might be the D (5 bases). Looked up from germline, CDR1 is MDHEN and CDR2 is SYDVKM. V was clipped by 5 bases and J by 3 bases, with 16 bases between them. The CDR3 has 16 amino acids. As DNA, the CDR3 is TGTGCCAGCAGTCGCGTGGGGCAGGGATCTAATGAAAAACTGTTTTTT. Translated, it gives CASSRVGQGSNEKLFF.